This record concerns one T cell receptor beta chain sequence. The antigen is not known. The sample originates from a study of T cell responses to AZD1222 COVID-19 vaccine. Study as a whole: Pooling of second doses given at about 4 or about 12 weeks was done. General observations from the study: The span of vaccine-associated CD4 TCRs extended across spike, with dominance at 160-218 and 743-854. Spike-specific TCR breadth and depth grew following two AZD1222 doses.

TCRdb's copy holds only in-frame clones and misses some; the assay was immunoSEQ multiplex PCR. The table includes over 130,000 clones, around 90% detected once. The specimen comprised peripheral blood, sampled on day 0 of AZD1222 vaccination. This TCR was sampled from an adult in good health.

The CDR3 region is CASSLFGQGITDTQYF. In DNA, the CDR3 is TGTGCCAGCAGTTTGTTTGGACAGGGGATCACAGATACGCAGTATTTT. The genes are TRBV28 and TRBJ2-3; 9 nucleotides line up with TRBD1. Trimming cost V 3 bases and J 2 bases; bases outside gene matches: 6. There are 16 residues in the CDR3. From germline, CDR1 is MDHEN and CDR2 SYDVKM.